This TCR beta chain was sequenced during a study of radiation and T cells in renal cell carcinoma. Study-level findings and limits: In blood, top tumor clones expanded by 2 weeks, shrinking by 4.

This CDR3 has 13 amino acids. With V trimmed by 5 bases and J by 5 bases, 3 bases remained unmatched. CDR1 and CDR2 (germline): SGHNT, YENEEA. As concerns this clone: The antigen is unknown.

Profiling relied on immunoSEQ multiplex PCR, and the TCRdb table lists in-frame clones only, not all of them. The table includes 60,000 to 65,000 clones, roughly four fifths detected once. The time point: blood 2 weeks post-SBRT. Stated treatment: 15 Gy SBRT to primary tumor, nephrectomy 4 weeks later. This chain connects TRBV11-3 to TRBJ1-5; 7 bases fit TRBD1. The TCR sequence derives from a man in his sixties with renal cell carcinoma. Specimen: blood, collected from a patient whose treatment included radiotherapy and nephrectomy. CDR3 loop: CASSRDRDQPQHF. The CDR3 region has the DNA TGTGCCAGCAGCAGAGACAGGGATCAGCCCCAGCATTTT.